The 21 T cell receptor beta chains below were found in one sample sequenced in a study of identical twins. TCRdb itself ran the 5' RACE reads through MiXCR, one entry per CDR3 protein. Of approximately 260,000 distinct CDR3 sequences listed, about an eighth are singletons. The specimen sequenced was memory (CD45RO+) T cells sorted from blood. The receptors were gathered from a woman younger than 35 in good health.

This clonotype was counted a few times. The chain couples TRBV12-3 or TRBV12-4 to TRBJ2-7; perhaps TRBD1 as D (5 bases). CDR3 size: 14 residues. The V gene lost 2 bases and the J gene lost 2 bases, with 10 bases spanning the gap. CDR3 sequence (DNA): TGTGCCAGCAGTTTACGCCAGGGTACCTACGAGCAGTACTTC. Translated, it gives CASSLRQGTYEQYF.

The chain combines TRBV5-1 with TRBJ2-5; 14 nucleotides align to TRBD2. V trimming: 6 bases; J trimming: 5 bases; junction bases outside the gene matches: 6. Germline CDR1 and CDR2: SGHRS and YFSETQ. The CDR3 has 15 amino acids. CDR3: CASTGLAGVGETQYF. Here the CDR3 DNA reads TGCGCCAGCACGGGACTAGCGGGAGTGGGGGAGACCCAGTACTTC.

This clonotype was observed a few times. The chain combines TRBV18 with TRBJ2-3, with D tentatively TRBD1 (5 bases). Looked up from germline, CDR1 is KGHSH and CDR2 is LQKENI. V was clipped by 5 bases and J by 4 bases, with 13 bases between them. This CDR3 has 14 residues. This chain's CDR3 is CASSYVGRADTQYF. In DNA, the CDR3 is TGTGCCAGCTCATATGTCGGCAGGGCAGATACGCAGTATTTT.

This clonotype was seen only a few times. The J gene is TRBJ2-4, the V gene TRBV7-2; 12 nucleotides match TRBD2. The V gene end was trimmed by 5 bases and the J gene end by 6 bases; junction bases not matched to a gene: 2. The germline V gene has CDR1 SGHTA and CDR2 FQGNSA. The CDR3 is made up of 14 amino acids. The CDR3 is CASSPGLAGNIQYF. The CDR3 DNA reads as TGTGCCAGCAGCCCGGGACTAGCGGGAAACATTCAGTACTTC.

The chain carries TRBV20-1 and TRBJ2-3; D might be TRBD1 or TRBD2, each matching 5 bases. CDR1 is DFQATT and CDR2 is SNEGSKA in the germline V gene (reference sequence). CDR3 length: 15 amino acids. V lost 3 bases and J 4 bases, leaving 17 bases between the germline ends. This CDR3 is CSASGLGVGADTQYF. The CDR3 DNA sequence: TGCAGTGCTAGCGGTTTGGGAGTAGGGGCAGATACGCAGTATTTT.

This clonotype showed up many times. V is TRBV12-3 or TRBV12-4 and J is TRBJ1-5; D is uncertain. CDR3 length: 13 amino acids. Deletions cut 3 bases from V and 5 bases from J, with 8 bases between. CDR3 nucleotide sequence: TGTGCCAGCAGTTTGTCAGCAGATCAGCCCCAGCATTTT. Amino acid sequence: CASSLSADQPQHF.

The chain recombines TRBV25-1 with TRBJ2-1, with D possibly called TRBD1 or TRBD2 (5 bases each). The CDR3 spans 15 residues. In germline, CDR1 is MGHDK, CDR2 SYGVNS. V was cut by 6 bases and J by 6 bases, with 18 bases left in between. CDR3 residues: CASSGTTLRANEQFF. CDR3 sequence (DNA): TGTGCCAGCAGCGGGACCACCCTTCGGGCCAATGAGCAGTTCTTC.

The V gene is TRBV28, the J gene TRBJ1-6; no clear D. Trimming cost V 3 bases and J 11 bases, with 11 bases left between them. Germline CDR1 is MDHEN and CDR2 is SYDVKM. The CDR3 totals 13 residues. The CDR3 loop is CASSLRKRPPLHF. CDR3 in DNA: TGTGCCAGCAGTTTGCGAAAACGGCCACCCCTCCACTTT.

The chain joins TRBV20-1 to TRBJ2-3, with 10 positions matching TRBD2. J was trimmed by 1 base and V by 8 bases; bases with no gene match: 3. The CDR3 has 13 amino acids. The germline CDR1 and CDR2 sequences are DFQATT and SNEGSKA (reference sequence). CDR3 amino acids: CSPTSGGTDTQYF. CDR3 in DNA: TGCAGTCCTACTAGCGGGGGCACAGATACGCAGTATTTT.

J is TRBJ1-6 and V is TRBV7-6; D remains ambiguous. The CDR3 length is 16 residues. Germline-derived CDR1 and CDR2 are SGHVS and FNYEAQ. V was clipped by 1 base and J by 6 bases, with 13 bases between them. The CDR3 loop reads CASSLDFRLGNSPLHF. CDR3 bases: TGTGCCAGCAGCTTAGACTTCCGCCTCGGTAATTCACCCCTCCACTTT.

The chain joins TRBV7-2 to TRBJ1-1; possibly TRBD1 for D (5 bases). V shed 5 bases and J shed 6 bases, with 16 bases lying between them. The CDR3 spans 14 residues. Per germline, CDR1 SGHTA and CDR2 FQGNSA. In DNA form, the CDR3 reads TGTGCCAGCAGCCCAGGGTCTCGGCTATCTGAAGCTTTCTTT. Its protein is CASSPGSRLSEAFF.

This clonotype was found a few times. The rearrangement uses TRBV7-9 and TRBJ1-2; 7 bases are a match to TRBD1. The CDR3 totals 13 residues. The V gene end was trimmed by 2 bases and the J gene end by 14 bases; junction bases not matched to a gene: 11. Per the germline V gene, CDR1 is SEHNR and CDR2 is FQNEAQ (reference sequence). The CDR3 bases are TGTGCCAGCAGCTTATTAGGGACAGAGGGATTGACCTTC. This translates into CASSLLGTEGLTF.

This clonotype was picked up a small number of times. The CDR3 reads CASSDRAASGGDTQYF. The CDR3 nucleotides read TGTGCCAGCAGTGACCGGGCCGCTAGCGGGGGAGATACGCAGTATTTT. The chain is built from TRBV6-4 and TRBJ2-3, with 10 bases identical to TRBD2. The J segment lost 5 bases and the V segment lost 2 bases, leaving 7 bases of the junction unmatched. Germline lookup yields CDR1 MRHNA and CDR2 SNTAGT. The CDR3 consists of 16 residues.

In its sample, this clonotype was seen a few times. The V and J genes are TRBV6-2 or TRBV6-3 and TRBJ2-5, with D unresolved. Trimming left V 4 bases short and J 2 bases short, with 8 bases between. The CDR3 is made up of 13 amino acids. CDR1 MNHEY and CDR2 SVGEGT come from the germline V gene. The CDR3 protein is CASSSTAQETQYF. CDR3 DNA: TGTGCCAGCAGTTCTACGGCGCAAGAGACCCAGTACTTC.

This chain links TRBV27 with TRBJ2-1; D is perhaps TRBD1 (6 bases). This CDR3 has 16 amino acids. Germline CDR1 reads MNHEY; CDR2 reads SMNVEV (reference sequence). The V end lost 5 bases, the J end lost 0 bases, and 14 bases lay between the germline ends. CDR3 in DNA: TGTGCCAGCAGTCCCCCTCAGGGGATCTCCTACAATGAGCAGTTCTTC. It encodes CASSPPQGISYNEQFF.

The chain has TRBV7-2 and TRBJ2-3, with D hard to call. The CDR3 runs to 17 residues. Germline lookup yields CDR1 SGHTA and CDR2 FQGNSA. Trimming took off 0 bases at V and 2 bases at J, with 15 bases between the two ends. CDR3 sequence (DNA): TGTGCCAGCAGCTTAGCGATTTCCCGGGCCGCCACAGATACGCAGTATTTT. Its translation is CASSLAISRAATDTQYF.

This clonotype occurred a few times. This chain joins TRBV27 and TRBJ2-2; D is possibly TRBD1 or TRBD2 (5 bases each). Germline V lookup: CDR1 MNHEY, CDR2 SMNVEV (reference sequence). V was clipped by 2 bases and J by 2 bases, with 15 bases between them. This CDR3 contains 17 residues. The CDR3 DNA sequence: TGTGCCAGCAGTTTAAGGGCAGGGAGTTTAAACACCGGGGAGCTGTTTTTT. It yields the protein CASSLRAGSLNTGELFF.

The chain has TRBV7-3 and TRBJ2-3; D is ambiguous. V was shortened by 5 bases and J by 8 bases, with 14 bases between the two germline ends. CDR3 length: 13 amino acids. CDR1 SGHTA and CDR2 FQGTGA come from the germline V gene. For the CDR3, the DNA is TGTGCCAGCAGCCCCAACACCGGTGGTACGCAGTATTTT. Amino acid sequence: CASSPNTGGTQYF.

This clonotype came up many times. The chain couples TRBV7-9 to TRBJ2-3; the D gene is possibly TRBD2 (5 bases). CDR1 SEHNR and CDR2 FQNEAQ come from the germline V gene (reference sequence). Deletions cut 2 bases from V and 5 bases from J, with 11 bases between. This CDR3 is 14 amino acids long. This CDR3 reads CASSLRAEGDTQYF. The CDR3 region has the DNA TGTGCCAGCAGCTTAAGGGCAGAGGGAGATACGCAGTATTTT.

This clonotype was counted only a few times. The chain carries TRBV10-1 and TRBJ2-7, with 9 bases identical to TRBD2. Per the germline V gene, CDR1 is WNHNN and CDR2 is SYGVQD (reference sequence). This CDR3 has 16 residues. V was clipped by 2 bases and J by 3 bases; unmatched bases: 8. This chain's CDR3 is CASSERRLAGNYEQYF. The CDR3 DNA reads TGCGCCAGCAGTGAGCGAAGGCTAGCGGGGAACTACGAGCAGTACTTC.

The genes are TRBV2 and TRBJ2-1; no firm D call. Germline loops: CDR1 SNHLY, CDR2 FYNNEI. The CDR3 is made up of 15 amino acids. With 3 bases removed from V and 1 base from J, the gap between germline ends came to 10 bases. The CDR3 protein is CASSDWLRSYNEQFF. CDR3 coding DNA: TGTGCCAGCAGTGACTGGCTAAGGTCCTACAATGAGCAGTTCTTC. Full variable domain (outside the CDR3, taken from reference TRBV2 and TRBJ2-1): EPEVTQTPSHQVTQMGQEVILRCVPISNHLYFYWYRQILGQKVEFLVSFYNNEISEKSEIFDDQFSVERPDGSNFTLKIRSTKLEDSAMYFCASSDWLRSYNEQFFGPGTRLTVL.